The 15 T cell receptor beta chains below come from one sample, sequenced in a study of early T cells in non-severe SARS-CoV-2 infection. TCRdb redid the calling of the 5' RACE reads with MiXCR, one entry per CDR3 protein. The table records fewer than 65,000 distinct CDR3 sequences, around 8.3% of them present only once. Here the sequenced sample was whole blood, taken at baseline. The receptors were sampled from an adult who was a healthcare worker with PCR-confirmed SARS-CoV-2 infection or an uninfected control (not recorded which).

This clonotype has ten or more counts. The chain joins TRBV14 to TRBJ2-1; D ambiguous. The germline gives CDR1 SGHDN, CDR2 FVKESK. The V end was cut by 0 bases, the J end by 9 bases, with 6 bases between. This CDR3 is 12 amino acids long. CDR3 sequence: CASSQEVGEQFF. The CDR3 nucleotides read TGTGCCAGCAGCCAAGAAGTGGGTGAGCAGTTCTTC.

This clonotype showed up just a few times. This rearrangement joins TRBV18 to TRBJ2-3, with unresolved D. V was shortened by 3 bases and J by 4 bases, with 11 bases between the two germline ends. The CDR3 spans 14 residues. Germline CDR1 reads KGHSH; CDR2 reads LQKENI. CDR3 region: CASSPLLLPDTQYF. The DNA for the CDR3 is TGTGCCAGCTCACCCCTCCTTCTACCAGATACGCAGTATTTT.

This clonotype was observed many times. The chain couples TRBV6-6 to TRBJ2-7, with D possibly TRBD2 on 6 matching bases. The length of the CDR3 is 14 residues. Germline V gene data show CDR1 as MNHNY and CDR2 as SVGAGI (reference sequence). Deletions cut 6 bases from V and 4 bases from J, with 16 bases between. The CDR3 DNA reads as TGTGCCAGCAGCCGGACCCGCGGGACTTACGAGCAGTACTTC. This sequence encodes CASSRTRGTYEQYF.

There are many counts of this clonotype. CDR3 coding DNA: TGCAGTGCTAGTTTGGGGAGCCGCTCCTACGAGCAGTACTTC. Amino acid sequence: CSASLGSRSYEQYF. The gene calls are TRBV20-1 and TRBJ2-7, with a tentative D call TRBD2 (5 bases). Trimming shortened V by 3 bases and J by 0 bases, and 12 bases separated the two germline ends. The germline CDR1 and CDR2 sequences are DFQATT and SNEGSKA (reference sequence). The CDR3 consists of 14 residues.

In this sample, this clonotype turned up many times. The V call is TRBV21-1, the J call TRBJ2-7; TRBD1 is the table's D call, not checked against the DNA. TRBV21-1 is a pseudogene. The CDR3 is 13 residues long. As DNA, the CDR3 is TGTGCCAGCGCTTGGGACAGGGGCCACGAGCAGTACTTC. It yields the protein CASAWDRGHEQYF.

This chain connects TRBV20-1 to TRBJ2-1; D perhaps matches TRBD2 (6 bases). V lost 6 bases and J lost 5, with 17 bases in between. The CDR3 consists of 14 residues. CDR1 and CDR2 (germline): DFQATT, SNEGSKA (reference sequence). CDR3 protein: CSAPGRTGDNEQFF. The DNA of the CDR3 is TGCAGTGCCCCCGGGCGGACGGGGGACAATGAGCAGTTCTTC.

This clonotype was counted many times. The chain joins TRBV5-1 to TRBJ2-1; D gene uncertain. CDR1 and CDR2 (germline): SGHRS, YFSETQ. This CDR3 spans 12 amino acids. Trimming shortened V by 2 bases and J by 6 bases, and 6 bases separated the two germline ends. The CDR3: CASSLGPNEQFF. CDR3 coding DNA: TGCGCCAGCAGCTTAGGACCCAATGAGCAGTTCTTC. Looking up the rest from reference TRBV5-1 and TRBJ2-1 gives the full variable domain: KAGVTQTPRYLIKTRGQQVTLSCSPISGHRSVSWYQQTPGQGLQFLFEYFSETQRNKGNFPGRFSGRQFSNSRSEMNVSTLELGDSALYLCASSLGPNEQFFGPGTRLTVL.

This clonotype was recorded many times. V and J are TRBV6-6 and TRBJ1-2; 10 nucleotides agree with TRBD1. Germline CDR1 MNHNY, CDR2 SVGAGI (reference sequence). V dropped 6 bases and J dropped 4; count of bases not matched to a gene: 5. This CDR3 spans 14 amino acids. This CDR3 reads CASSRGQGTYGYTF. The CDR3, as DNA: TGTGCCAGCAGCCGGGGACAGGGGACCTATGGCTACACCTTC.

This chain connects TRBV3-1 to TRBJ2-1; TRBD2 agrees at 10 bases. From germline, CDR1 is LGHDT and CDR2 YNNKEL (reference sequence). J lost 2 bases, V lost 7 bases, and 8 bases had no gene match. The CDR3 is 16 residues long. CDR3 in DNA: TGTGCCAGCATTCCCGGACTAGCGGACACCTACAATGAGCAGTTCTTC. This encodes CASIPGLADTYNEQFF.

This clonotype occurred many times. The V call is TRBV29-1, the J call TRBJ2-7; D uncertain. The ends were cut back, 0 bases at V and 2 bases at J, with 11 bases in the middle. Germline V gene lookup returns CDR1 SQVTM and CDR2 ANQGSEA. This CDR3 spans 14 amino acids. The CDR3 protein is CSVEERGTTYEQYF. Here the CDR3 DNA reads TGCAGCGTTGAAGAGAGAGGAACCACCTACGAGCAGTACTTC.

This clonotype was observed a few times. The chain carries TRBV18 and TRBJ2-7; 7 nucleotides match TRBD1. The CDR3 has 16 residues. CDR1 and CDR2 (germline): KGHSH, LQKENI. Trimming at V came to 10 bases and at J to 2 bases, leaving 17 bases not matched to a gene. CDR3 residues: CANPTGAPSLTYEQYF. CDR3 nucleotide sequence: TGTGCCAACCCAACAGGGGCCCCGTCCTTAACCTACGAGCAGTACTTC.

This clonotype was recorded at least ten times. The chain couples TRBV7-2 to TRBJ2-5; 8 bases align to TRBD1. V lost 6 bases to trimming and J lost 1 base; unmatched junction nucleotides: 4. The CDR3 extends over 14 amino acids. Germline V CDR1 and CDR2: SGHTA, FQGNSA. CDR3: CASSWTGPQETQYF. CDR3 sequence (DNA): TGTGCCAGCAGTTGGACAGGGCCCCAAGAGACCCAGTACTTC.

The chain joins TRBV30 to TRBJ1-2; the D gene is possibly TRBD1 (5 bases). Per the germline V gene, CDR1 is GTSNPN and CDR2 is SVGIG (reference sequence). The length of the CDR3 is 13 residues. V lost 2 bases and J lost 8, with 15 bases in between. The CDR3 nucleotides are TGTGCCTGGAGTACTGGGTTTTGGGGCGGCTACACCTTC. It translates to CAWSTGFWGGYTF.

This clonotype was seen more than once but under ten times. The genes are TRBV7-3 and TRBJ2-7; no clear D. V was cut by 5 bases and J by 1 base, with 12 bases left in between. The CDR3 loop spans 14 amino acids. Germline values: CDR1 SGHTA, CDR2 FQGTGA. The CDR3 nucleotides are TGTGCCAGCAGCCCCGGAGTAACGTCCTACGAGCAGTACTTC. Protein: CASSPGVTSYEQYF.

This clonotype came up many times. The V gene is TRBV5-1, the J gene TRBJ2-7; 11 bases are shared with TRBD2. Germline CDR1 and CDR2: SGHRS and YFSETQ. The CDR3 covers 17 residues. J lost 4 bases, V lost 1 base, and 10 bases had no gene match. The CDR3 reads CASSLLPTSGKDYEQYF. The CDR3 DNA sequence: TGCGCCAGCAGCTTGCTTCCGACTAGCGGGAAAGATTACGAGCAGTACTTC.